These T cell receptor beta chains were read from a single sample in a study of Graves' ophthalmopathy and Graves' hyperthyroidism. TCRdb re-called the multiplex PCR reads through MiXCR, storing one row per CDR3 protein. This table has 620,000 or so distinct CDR3 sequences, 22% appearing once. What was sequenced was peripheral blood. These receptors all stem from a woman aged 18-29 years with stable Graves' hyperthyroidism. Some clones in this sample may be carry-over from other donors' samples. CDR3s include the opening cysteine and the closing phenylalanine or tryptophan. A D gene is named only where the DNA matches it firmly.

.	TRBV12-3/TRBV12-4	CASSRSAEAFF
TRBD2	TRBV6-4	CASASGGQETQYF
.	TRBV7-9	CASSWQVTYEQYF
.	TRBV5-6	CASSLNAGIDQPQHF
.	TRBV12-3/TRBV12-4	CASSPPPGGRRETQYF
TRBD1	TRBV19	CANAGTGTNEQYF
.	TRBV12-3/TRBV12-4	CASSLVGESYSGNTIYF
.	TRBV24-1	CATRDIRKKVESNQPQHF
.	TRBV18	CASSPSVDVEAFF
TRBD1	TRBV6-1	CASSPDRGSGEQYF
.	TRBV6-1	CASSTGSSSPLHF
TRBD2	TRBV14	CASSPSGIWETQYF
TRBD2	TRBV7-3	CASSLMGRASGGANTQYF
TRBD2	TRBV19	CASKGRGLAGEETQYF
TRBD1	TRBV19	CASSARGRFQPQHF
TRBD1	TRBV11-2	CASSKLNRDRGRHTEAFF